This T cell receptor beta chain was captured by sequencing in a study of T cells expressing NK-cell markers. Across the whole study: Among eight sequenced donors, seven carried HCMV seropositivity while one was seronegative.

The CDR3 is 13 residues long. The germline V gene has CDR1 DFQATT and CDR2 SNEGSKA (reference sequence). Each CDR3 protein gets one entry in TCRdb, which reprocessed the 5' RACE reads and gives no DNA. The repertoire table contains roughly 390,000 distinct CDR3 sequences. Sequenced material: blood T cells: a sorted CD56 or NKG2C T cell subset, CD4+ or CD8+ T cells, or bulk PBMC T cells (not recorded which). The rearrangement joins TRBV20-1 to TRBJ2-1; the D gene TCRdb calls, TRBD2, cannot be checked with no DNA. The sequence was collected from a woman between 50 and 59 years old in good health. CDR3 residues: CSGTSGPNNEQFF.